What follows describes a single T cell receptor (beta chain). These data belong to a study of blood T cell repertoires in COVID-19. The wider study: The cDNA or gDNA used as material had been derived from T cells, B-cell-depleted T cells, or PBMCs.

Clones were read by immunoSEQ multiplex PCR, and TCRdb kept only the in-frame ones, dropping some. The table includes about 200,000 clones, 82% detected once. The germline CDR1 and CDR2 sequences are KGHSH and LQKENI. The CDR3 loop spans 16 amino acids. V gave up 4 bases and J gave up 0 bases; unmatched junction bases: 3. The receptor comes from a woman aged 60 to 75 with acute COVID-19. This chain links TRBV18 with TRBJ1-1, with 12 nucleotides matching TRBD1. The sample taken for sequencing was PBMCs or T cells enriched from blood (not recorded which). CDR3: CASSLGQGAMNTEAFF. DNA of the CDR3: TGTGCCAGCTCACTGGGACAGGGGGCAATGAACACTGAAGCTTTCTTT.